This T cell receptor (beta chain) was observed in a study of cytomegalovirus exposure and HLA in healthy donors. Whole-study findings and limits: A prior analysis recorded that most TCR beta V segments were productive about 90% or about 30% of the time. TCR beta sequences reportedly predicted most subjects' HLA-A and HLA-B alleles accurately.

This CDR3 has 16 residues. The V segment lost 1 base and the J segment 3 bases; nucleotides outside the gene matches: 4. Germline CDR1 reads MNHNS; CDR2 reads SASEGT. With 60 Vbeta and 13 Jbeta primers, the PCR was carried out. Profiled with immunoSEQ multiplex PCR; TCRdb holds only in-frame clones, not every one. The sample lists around 61,000 clones; approximately 74% were seen once. Concerning this clone: What it binds is not known.

The clonotype was recovered from a man aged 35 to 55 in good health and CMV-seropositive. Sample: PBMCs. The chain has TRBV6-1 and TRBJ2-7; 12 bases are shared with TRBD2. This CDR3 is CASSEGLAGAHYEQYF. The CDR3 DNA follows: TGTGCCAGCAGTGAAGGACTAGCGGGAGCGCACTACGAGCAGTACTTC.